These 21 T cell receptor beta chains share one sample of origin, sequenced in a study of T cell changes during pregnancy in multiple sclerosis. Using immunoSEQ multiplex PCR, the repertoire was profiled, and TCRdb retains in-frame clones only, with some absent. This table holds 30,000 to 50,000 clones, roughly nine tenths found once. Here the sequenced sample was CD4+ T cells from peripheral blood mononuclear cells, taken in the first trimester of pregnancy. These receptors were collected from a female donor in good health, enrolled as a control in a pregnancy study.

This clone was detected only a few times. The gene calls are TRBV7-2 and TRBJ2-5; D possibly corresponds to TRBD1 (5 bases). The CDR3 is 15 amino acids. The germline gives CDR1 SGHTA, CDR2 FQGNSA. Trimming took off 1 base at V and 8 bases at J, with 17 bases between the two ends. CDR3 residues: CASSLEETGVRTQYF. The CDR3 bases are TGTGCCAGCAGCTTAGAGGAAACAGGAGTACGAACCCAGTACTTC. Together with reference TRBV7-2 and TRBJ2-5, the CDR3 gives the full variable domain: GAGVSQSPSNKVTEKGKDVELRCDPISGHTALYWYRQSLGQGLEFLIYFQGNSAPDKSGLPSDRFSAERTGGSVSTLTIQRTQQEDSAVYLCASSLEETGVRTQYFGPGTRLLVL.

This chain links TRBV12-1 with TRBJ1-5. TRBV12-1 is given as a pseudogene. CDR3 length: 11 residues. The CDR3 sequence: CASSLSYPQHF. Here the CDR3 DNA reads TGTGCCAGCAGCTTGTCTTATCCCCAGCATTTT.

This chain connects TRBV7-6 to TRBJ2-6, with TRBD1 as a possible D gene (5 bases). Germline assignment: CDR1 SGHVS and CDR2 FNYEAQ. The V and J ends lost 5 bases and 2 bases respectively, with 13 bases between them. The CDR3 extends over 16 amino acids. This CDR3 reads CASSPIGAAGANVLTF. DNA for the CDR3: TGTGCCAGCAGCCCCATAGGGGCCGCTGGGGCCAACGTCCTGACTTTC.

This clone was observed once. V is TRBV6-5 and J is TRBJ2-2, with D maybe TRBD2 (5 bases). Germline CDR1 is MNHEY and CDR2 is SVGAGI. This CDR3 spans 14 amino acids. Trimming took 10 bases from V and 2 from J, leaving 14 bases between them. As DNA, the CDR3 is TGTGCCATTTCCGGGCGGGTAAACACCGGGGAGCTGTTTTTT. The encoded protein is CAISGRVNTGELFF.

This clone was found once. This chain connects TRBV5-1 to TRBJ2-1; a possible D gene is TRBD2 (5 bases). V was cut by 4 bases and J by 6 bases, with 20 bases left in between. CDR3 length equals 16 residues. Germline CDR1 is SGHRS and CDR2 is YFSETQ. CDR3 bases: TGCGCCAGCAGCCCTGGACTTAGGAGTCCCCTCAATGAGCAGTTCTTC. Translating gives CASSPGLRSPLNEQFF.

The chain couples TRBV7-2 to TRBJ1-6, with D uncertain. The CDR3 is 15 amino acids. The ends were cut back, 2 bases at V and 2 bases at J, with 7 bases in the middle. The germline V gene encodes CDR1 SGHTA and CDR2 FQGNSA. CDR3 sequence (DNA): TGTGCCAGCAGCTTAATGAGGACCTATAATTCACCCCTCCACTTT. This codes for CASSLMRTYNSPLHF.

The CDR3 coding sequence is TGCAGCGTTGGTAGTAGCGGGGCGTCAGAGACCCAGTACTTC. Translated: CSVGSSGASETQYF. The J gene is TRBJ2-5, the V gene TRBV29-1; 8 nucleotides agree with TRBD2. This CDR3 region has 14 residues. The ends lost 4 bases at V and 4 bases at J; junction bases unmatched: 8. Germline CDR1 is SQVTM and CDR2 is ANQGSEA.

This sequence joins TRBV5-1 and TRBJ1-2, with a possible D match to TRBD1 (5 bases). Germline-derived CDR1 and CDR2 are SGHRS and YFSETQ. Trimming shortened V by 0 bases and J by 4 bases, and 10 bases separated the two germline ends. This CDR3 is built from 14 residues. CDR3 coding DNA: TGCGCCAGCAGCTTGGGAGCTGACAGCTATGGCTACACCTTC. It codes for CASSLGADSYGYTF.

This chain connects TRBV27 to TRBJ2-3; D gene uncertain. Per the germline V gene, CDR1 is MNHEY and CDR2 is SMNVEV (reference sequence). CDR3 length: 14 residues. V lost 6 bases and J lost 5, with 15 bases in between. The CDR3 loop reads CASSLNPSGDTQYF. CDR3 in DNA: TGTGCCAGCAGCCTCAACCCATCGGGAGATACGCAGTATTTT.

The CDR3 nucleotides read TGTGCCAGCGGGAGGGGACAACCCCTGGTGGAAGCTTTCTTT. Amino acids: CASGRGQPLVEAFF. The chain employs TRBV7-2 and TRBJ1-1, with TRBD1 as a possible D gene (6 bases). The V gene's germline CDR1 is SGHTA and CDR2 FQGNSA. Trimming cost V 8 bases and J 8 bases, with 21 bases left between them. This CDR3 comprises 14 residues.

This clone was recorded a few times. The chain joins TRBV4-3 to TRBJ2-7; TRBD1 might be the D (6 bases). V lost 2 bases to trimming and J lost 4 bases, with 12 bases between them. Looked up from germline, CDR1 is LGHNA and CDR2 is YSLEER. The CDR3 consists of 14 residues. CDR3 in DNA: TGCGCCAGCAGCCAAAGAACAGGGAAATACGAGCAGTACTTC. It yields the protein CASSQRTGKYEQYF.

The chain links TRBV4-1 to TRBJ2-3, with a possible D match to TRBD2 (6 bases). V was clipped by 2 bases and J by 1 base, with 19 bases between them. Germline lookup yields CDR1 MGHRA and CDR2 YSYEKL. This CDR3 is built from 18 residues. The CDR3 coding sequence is TGCGCCAGCAGCCAATCCTTTTCGCGGGGACGGCGCACAGATACGCAGTATTTT. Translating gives CASSQSFSRGRRTDTQYF.

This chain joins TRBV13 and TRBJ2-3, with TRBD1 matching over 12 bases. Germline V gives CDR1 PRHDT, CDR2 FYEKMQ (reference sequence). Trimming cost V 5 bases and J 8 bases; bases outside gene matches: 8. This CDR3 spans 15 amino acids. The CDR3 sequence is CASSTRDRGHATQYF. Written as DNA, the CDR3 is TGTGCCAGCAGCACCCGGGACAGGGGGCACGCTACGCAGTATTTT.

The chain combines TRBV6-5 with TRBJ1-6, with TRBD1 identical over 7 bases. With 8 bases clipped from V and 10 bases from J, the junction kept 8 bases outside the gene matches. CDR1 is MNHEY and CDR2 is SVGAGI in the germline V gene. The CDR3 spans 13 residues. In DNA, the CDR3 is TGTGCCAGCTCCAGAGAACAGGGGTCACCCCTCCACTTT. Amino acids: CASSREQGSPLHF.

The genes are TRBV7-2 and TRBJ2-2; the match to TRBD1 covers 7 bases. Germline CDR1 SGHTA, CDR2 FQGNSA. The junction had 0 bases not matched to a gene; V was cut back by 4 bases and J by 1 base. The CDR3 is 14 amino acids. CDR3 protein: CASSYRGNTGELFF. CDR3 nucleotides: TGTGCCAGCAGCTACAGGGGGAACACCGGGGAGCTGTTTTTT.

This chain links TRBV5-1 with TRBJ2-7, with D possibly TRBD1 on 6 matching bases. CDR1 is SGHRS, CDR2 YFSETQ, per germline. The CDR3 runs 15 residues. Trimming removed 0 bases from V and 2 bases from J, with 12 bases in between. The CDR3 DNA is TGCGCCAGCAGCTTGGGGACAGCCGTAACCTACGAGCAGTACTTC. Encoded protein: CASSLGTAVTYEQYF.

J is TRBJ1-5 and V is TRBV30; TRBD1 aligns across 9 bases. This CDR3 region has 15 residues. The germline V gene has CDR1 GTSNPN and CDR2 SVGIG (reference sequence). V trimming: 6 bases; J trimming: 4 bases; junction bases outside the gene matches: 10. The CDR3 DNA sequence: TGTGCCTGCCAGAAACAGGGGGCGAGAAATCAGCCCCAGCATTTT. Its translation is CACQKQGARNQPQHF.

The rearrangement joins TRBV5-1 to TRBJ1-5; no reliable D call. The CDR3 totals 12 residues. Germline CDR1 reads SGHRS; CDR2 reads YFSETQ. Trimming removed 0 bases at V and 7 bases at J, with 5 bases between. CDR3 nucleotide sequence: TGCGCCAGCAGCTTGGCGGGACAGCCCCAGCATTTT. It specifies CASSLAGQPQHF.

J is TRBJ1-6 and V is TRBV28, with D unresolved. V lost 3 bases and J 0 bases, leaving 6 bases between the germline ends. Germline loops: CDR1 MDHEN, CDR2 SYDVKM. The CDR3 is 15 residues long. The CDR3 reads CASSFESSYNSPLHF. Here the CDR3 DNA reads TGTGCCAGCAGTTTCGAGAGCTCCTATAATTCACCCCTCCACTTT.

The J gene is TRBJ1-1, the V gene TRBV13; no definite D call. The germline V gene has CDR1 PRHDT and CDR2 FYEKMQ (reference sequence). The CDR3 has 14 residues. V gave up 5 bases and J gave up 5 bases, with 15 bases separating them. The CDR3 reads CASSPSPGGTEAFF. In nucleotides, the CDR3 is TGTGCCAGCAGCCCCAGCCCCGGCGGGACTGAAGCTTTCTTT. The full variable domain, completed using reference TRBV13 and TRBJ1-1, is AAGVIQSPRHLIKEKRETATLKCYPIPRHDTVYWYQQGPGQDPQFLISFYEKMQSDKGSIPDRFSAQQFSDYHSELNMSSLELGDSALYFCASSPSPGGTEAFFGQGTRLTVV.

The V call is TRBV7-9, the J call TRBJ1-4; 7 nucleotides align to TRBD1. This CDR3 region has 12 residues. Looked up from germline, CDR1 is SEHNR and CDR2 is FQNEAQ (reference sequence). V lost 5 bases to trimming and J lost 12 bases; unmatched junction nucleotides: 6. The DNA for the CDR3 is TGTGCCAGCAGCCCCACGGGACAGCAACTGTTTTTT. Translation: CASSPTGQQLFF.